This TCR beta chain was captured by sequencing in a study of T-cell memory formation after mild COVID-19. Study at large: Among the donors, TCR clusters were largely specific to each donor.

Study-level findings and limits: Whether day 37 second-wave clones are SARS-CoV-2-specific was not confirmed. CD4+ bias marked clones expanding day 15 to 37, unlike balanced contracting clones.

This clonotype was found a few times. Its antigen is currently unknown. TCRdb re-analysed the 5' RACE reads in MiXCR, keeping a single row per CDR3 protein. The sample yields roughly 560,000 distinct CDR3 sequences, around 21% seen once. V lost 7 bases to trimming and J lost 0 bases, with 4 bases between them. The CDR3 runs 13 residues. Looked up from germline, CDR1 is LNHDA and CDR2 is SQIVND (reference sequence). Sequencing used PBMCs or a T cell subset sorted from them (not recorded which). The chain links TRBV19 to TRBJ2-6, with unresolved D. The TCR comes from an adult woman who had mild COVID-19 (a few samples of this study predate the infection). Cell type and time point are not known. CDR3 sequence: CASNLSGANVLTF. CDR3 DNA: TGTGCCAGTAATCTCTCTGGGGCCAACGTCCTGACTTTC.